The subject of this entry is one TCR beta chain. The entry originates in a study of T cell responses to AZD1222 COVID-19 vaccine. Whole-study context: Samples with a second dose at about 4 or about 12 weeks were pooled together.

Here immunoSEQ multiplex PCR was the method, and the copy in TCRdb shows in-frame clones only, minus some. The sample holds approximately 100,000 clones; 90% are singletons and the top ten take 1% to 1.5%. Germline CDR1 and CDR2: SNHLY and FYNNEI. The CDR3 totals 12 residues. V lost 8 bases and J lost 3; bases outside the gene matches: 2. The receptor was isolated from an adult in good health. Sequencing used peripheral blood, obtained on day 0 of AZD1222 vaccination. This chain links TRBV2 with TRBJ2-7, with 9 bases matching TRBD2. The CDR3 region is CASGTSNYEQYF. Here the CDR3 DNA reads TGTGCCAGCGGGACTAGCAACTACGAGCAGTACTTC.